This T cell receptor beta chain is drawn from a study of Ad26.COV2.S vaccination and SARS-CoV-2 variants. Study-level findings and limits: There was a possibility that the TCR breadth and depth analyses underestimated total T cell responses. Substantial response breadth was reportedly seen for spike-specific CD8+ and CD4+ T cells after vaccination.

The table came from immunoSEQ multiplex PCR; TCRdb's copy has only in-frame clones and leaves some out. Here the sample spans about 440,000 clones, roughly 91% being singletons. V lost 4 bases and J lost 3, with 5 bases in between. Germline V gives CDR1 SGHVS, CDR2 FQNEAQ. The CDR3 has 12 residues. Treatment indicated: approximately 18 received Ad26.COV2.S at low or high dose, single or two shots; about five received placebo; per-sample allocation not given. Each sample was drawn 63 days after the first injection (of vaccine or placebo). With regard to this clone: Its antigen is unidentified.

This rearrangement joins TRBV7-8 to TRBJ2-3, with D tentatively TRBD2 (5 bases). The material sequenced was peripheral blood, taken in a trial of Ad26.COV2.S vaccine versus placebo. The clonotype comes from a person aged 18-60 years who received the Ad26.COV2.S COVID-19 vaccine or a placebo. CDR3 in DNA: TGTGCCAGCAGCTCGGGGACAGATACGCAGTATTTT. This translates into CASSSGTDTQYF.